The 15 T cell receptor beta chains in this list originate from one sample, sequenced in a study of T cell responses to AZD1222 COVID-19 vaccine. Profiled with immunoSEQ multiplex PCR; TCRdb holds only in-frame clones, not every one. The profile shows 150,000 to 200,000 clones, 92% of them singletons. Sequencing was performed on peripheral blood, taken 28 days after the second AZD1222 dose. The receptor source for this set is an adult who received the AZD1222 COVID-19 vaccine.

The V call is TRBV23-1, the J call TRBJ2-1; the D gene could be TRBD1 or TRBD2 (6 bases each). TRBV23-1 counts as an open reading frame of uncertain function. This CDR3 is built from 16 residues. Trimming pared 4 bases from V and 4 bases from J, leaving 17 bases between. In DNA, the CDR3 is TGCGCCAGCAGTCCCAAGGGGGGCCCTCGTTACAATGAGCAGTTCTTC. Its protein is CASSPKGGPRYNEQFF.

The chain carries TRBV5-4 and TRBJ2-1; D possibly corresponds to TRBD1 (5 bases). The ends were cut back, 4 bases at V and 4 bases at J, with 24 bases in the middle. Per germline, CDR1 SGHNT and CDR2 YYREEE (reference sequence). This CDR3 has 18 amino acids. CDR3 in amino acids: CASSPLSGPTSGYNEQFF. In DNA form, the CDR3 reads TGTGCCAGCAGCCCCCTCTCGGGCCCTACTTCAGGGTACAATGAGCAGTTCTTC. The variable domain in full, with the rest retrieved from reference TRBV5-4 and TRBJ2-1, is ETGVTQSPTHLIKTRGQQVTLRCSSQSGHNTVSWYQQALGQGPQFIFQYYREEENGRGNFPPRFSGLQFPNYSSELNVNALELDDSALYLCASSPLSGPTSGYNEQFFGPGTRLTVL.

V is TRBV7-9 and J is TRBJ1-6, with 7 positions matching TRBD1. Germline trimming cut 1 base from V and 9 bases from J; bases unmatched to any gene: 6. The germline gives CDR1 SEHNR, CDR2 FQNEAQ (reference sequence). The CDR3 extends over 15 amino acids. DNA for the CDR3: TGTGCCAGCAGCTTAGGAACTCCAGGGGGTTCACCCCTCCACTTT. Translated: CASSLGTPGGSPLHF.

The J gene is TRBJ2-2, the V gene TRBV11-2; the D is unclear. With 5 bases removed from V and 2 bases from J, the gap between germline ends came to 12 bases. The CDR3 runs to 15 residues. From germline, CDR1 is SGHAT and CDR2 FQNNGV. The CDR3 sequence is CASSPSTYNTGELFF. CDR3 sequence (DNA): TGTGCCAGCAGCCCTTCGACTTATAACACCGGGGAGCTGTTTTTT.

This rearrangement joins TRBV25-1 to TRBJ1-4, with D uncertain. Germline V gene sequence: CDR1 MGHDK, CDR2 SYGVNS. The V end lost 1 base, the J end lost 0 bases, and 9 bases lay between the germline ends. The CDR3 runs to 16 residues. The DNA for the CDR3 is TGTGCCAGCAGTGAATCAGGCGGGGCAACTAATGAAAAACTGTTTTTT. Protein sequence: CASSESGGATNEKLFF.

The CDR3 DNA follows: TGTGCCAGCAGCTACAAGACAGGGATCCCCTGGGAGAGAGAGCAGTTCTTC. It specifies CASSYKTGIPWEREQFF. The chain couples TRBV5-8 to TRBJ2-1; TRBD1 aligns across 7 bases. CDR3 size: 17 residues. With V trimmed by 3 bases and J by 10 bases, 19 bases remained unmatched. Germline V gives CDR1 SGHTS, CDR2 YDEGEE.

The rearrangement links TRBV7-2 to TRBJ2-7; no reliable D call. Trimming removed 3 bases from V and 10 bases from J, with 19 bases in between. From germline, CDR1 is SGHTA and CDR2 FQGNSA. The CDR3 consists of 14 residues. CDR3 nucleotide sequence: TGTGCCAGCAGCTTCTCCGGGTCCCTGTATCGCCAGTACTTC. Amino acid sequence: CASSFSGSLYRQYF. The complete variable domain, with remaining parts taken from reference TRBV7-2 and TRBJ2-7, reads GAGVSQSPSNKVTEKGKDVELRCDPISGHTALYWYRQSLGQGLEFLIYFQGNSAPDKSGLPSDRFSAERTGGSVSTLTIQRTQQEDSAVYLCASSFSGSLYRQYFGPGTRLTVT.

The chain is built from TRBV7-9 and TRBJ2-7; TRBD1 agrees at 11 bases. V dropped 1 base and J dropped 6; count of bases not matched to a gene: 2. The length of the CDR3 is 14 residues. Germline V gene sequence: CDR1 SEHNR, CDR2 FQNEAQ (reference sequence). The chain's CDR3 is CASSLGGTGGEQYF. CDR3 bases: TGTGCCAGCAGCTTAGGAGGGACAGGGGGCGAGCAGTACTTC.

The chain has TRBV12-3 or TRBV12-4 and TRBJ2-7; D gene unclear. The germline V and J ends were trimmed by 9 bases and 2 bases, with 14 bases remaining between them. CDR3 length: 13 residues. The CDR3, as DNA: TGTGCCAGTTCAGAAGCCAATCCCTACGAGCAGTACTTC. It encodes CASSEANPYEQYF.

The rearrangement links TRBV11-2 to TRBJ1-2, with TRBD1 matching 8 bases. After removal of 5 bases from V and 8 bases from J, the junction contained 7 bases not matched to a gene. The CDR3 has 13 residues. Germline assignment: CDR1 SGHAT and CDR2 FQNNGV. The CDR3 here is CASSRTTGEGYTF. The CDR3 DNA is TGTGCCAGCAGCCGAACGACAGGGGAAGGCTACACCTTC.

The chain employs TRBV7-2 and TRBJ1-2; D perhaps matches TRBD1 (5 bases). Trimming removed 5 bases from V and 4 bases from J, with 11 bases in between. Germline V gene lookup returns CDR1 SGHTA and CDR2 FQGNSA. The CDR3 has 13 residues. The CDR3: CASSPGLSYGYTF. The DNA of the CDR3 is TGTGCCAGCAGCCCGGGGCTGAGCTATGGCTACACCTTC.

This rearrangement joins TRBV9 to TRBJ1-2, with 10 bases aligning to TRBD1. The V and J ends lost 3 bases and 8 bases, in that order; junction bases with no gene match: 13. The CDR3 length is 16 residues. Germline-derived CDR1 and CDR2 are SGDLS and YYNGEE. The CDR3 DNA follows: TGTGCCAGCAGCGCAGAAAATTCCGGGACAGGGGCCGGCTACACCTTC. It yields the protein CASSAENSGTGAGYTF.

Turning to this clone: Other nucleotide sequences from this sample produce the same CDR3. The chain combines TRBV5-1 with TRBJ1-1, with D hard to call. The germline V gene has CDR1 SGHRS and CDR2 YFSETQ. This CDR3 has 14 amino acids. V was cut by 0 bases and J by 0 bases, with 6 bases left in between. The CDR3 DNA reads TGCGCCAGCAGCTTGGGGACGGTGAACACTGAAGCTTTCTTT. It codes for CASSLGTVNTEAFF.

The chain is built from TRBV5-1 and TRBJ1-4; no firm D call. Germline CDR1 SGHRS, CDR2 YFSETQ. The CDR3 loop spans 14 amino acids. With 5 bases removed from V and 8 bases from J, the gap between germline ends came to 16 bases. CDR3 sequence (DNA): TGCGCCAGCAGAAGAGGAATAACGGGGGAAAAACTGTTTTTT. Protein: CASRRGITGEKLFF.

The chain carries TRBV18 and TRBJ1-5; possible D gene TRBD1, 5 bases. From germline, CDR1 is KGHSH and CDR2 LQKENI. Trimming pared 6 bases from V and 12 bases from J, leaving 21 bases between. The CDR3 loop spans 14 amino acids. The chain's CDR3 is CASSPTGGDRLQHF. The CDR3, as DNA: TGTGCCAGCTCCCCCACGGGGGGGGATCGCCTCCAGCATTTT.